The 13 T cell receptor beta chains given below trace back to one sample, sequenced in a study of cytomegalovirus exposure and HLA in healthy donors. The protocol was immunoSEQ multiplex PCR, while the TCRdb copy is restricted to in-frame clones and leaves out a portion. The sample carries fewer than 150,000 clones, 88% recorded once. The specimen was PBMCs. These receptors all stem from a woman under 30 in good health and CMV-seropositive.

The sample holds a few counts of this clone. The chain combines TRBV19 with TRBJ2-3; 8 nucleotides align to TRBD2. V lost 3 bases, J lost 2 bases, and 4 bases stayed unmatched. Looked up from germline, CDR1 is LNHDA and CDR2 is SQIVND (reference sequence). The CDR3 length is 15 residues. The CDR3 region has the DNA TGTGCCAGTAGTATCGGCGGGAGGATCACAGATACGCAGTATTTT. It is translated as CASSIGGRITDTQYF. The complete variable domain, with remaining parts taken from reference TRBV19 and TRBJ2-3, reads DGGITQSPKYLFRKEGQNVTLSCEQNLNHDAMYWYRQDPGQGLRLIYYSQIVNDFQKGDIAEGYSVSREKKESFPLTVTSAQKNPTAFYLCASSIGGRITDTQYFGPGTRLTVL.

The chain is built from TRBV27 and TRBJ1-5, with a possible D match to TRBD1 (6 bases). The CDR3 length is 14 residues. V lost 5 bases and J lost 7, with 15 bases in between. The germline V gene encodes CDR1 MNHEY and CDR2 SMNVEV (reference sequence). DNA for the CDR3: TGTGCCAGCAGTCACGCCTTGGGACAACAGCCCCAGCATTTT. Translation gives CASSHALGQQPQHF.

The chain has TRBV7-9 and TRBJ2-7; D might be TRBD1 (6 bases). Trimming took 5 bases from V and 4 from J, leaving 21 bases between them. This CDR3 has 16 residues. Germline CDR1 reads SEHNR; CDR2 reads FQNEAQ (reference sequence). CDR3 in amino acids: CASSPGEQGDFYEQYF. For the CDR3, the DNA is TGTGCCAGCAGCCCCGGTGAACAGGGAGACTTTTACGAGCAGTACTTC.

This chain links TRBV21-1 with TRBJ1-2; the D call of TRBD1 is as the table states it, not checked on the DNA. TRBV21-1 is assigned pseudogene status. The CDR3 is 14 amino acids. CDR3 protein: CASNPPRGDYGYTF. In DNA form, the CDR3 reads TGTGCCAGCAACCCCCCCAGGGGGGACTATGGCTACACCTTC.

A few counts support this clone. The chain employs TRBV19 and TRBJ1-2; a possible D gene is TRBD1 (6 bases). The CDR3 totals 13 residues. The V gene's germline CDR1 is LNHDA and CDR2 SQIVND (reference sequence). V shed 4 bases and J shed 4 bases, with 10 bases lying between them. CDR3 sequence (DNA): TGTGCCAGTAGTACCGGACAGCTCTATGGCTACACCTTC. Its translation: CASSTGQLYGYTF.

Only one count was recorded for this clone. This sequence joins TRBV2 and TRBJ2-1; D is perhaps TRBD2 (6 bases). The CDR3 covers 15 residues. V gave up 1 base and J gave up 3 bases, with 10 bases separating them. Germline-derived CDR1 and CDR2 are SNHLY and FYNNEI. CDR3 nucleotide sequence: TGTGCCAGCAGTGAAGAGGGACTCAACTACAATGAGCAGTTCTTC. Translating it yields CASSEEGLNYNEQFF.

This chain's CDR3 is CASSPAGRGTDTQYF. DNA of the CDR3: TGTGCCAGCAGCCCAGCGGGCCGGGGCACAGATACGCAGTATTTT. The genes are TRBV7-2 and TRBJ2-3; the D gene is possibly TRBD2 (6 bases). Germline V gene sequence: CDR1 SGHTA, CDR2 FQGNSA. V gave up 5 bases and J gave up 1 base, with 13 bases separating them. The CDR3 extends over 15 amino acids.

The J gene is TRBJ2-7, the V gene TRBV6-1; possible D gene TRBD1, 6 bases. CDR3 length: 15 amino acids. Per germline, CDR1 MNHNS and CDR2 SASEGT. The germline V and J ends were trimmed by 1 base and 3 bases, with 13 bases remaining between them. The CDR3 region has the DNA TGTGCCAGCAGTGAAGAACAGGACAGAGTCTACGAGCAGTACTTC. As protein: CASSEEQDRVYEQYF.

The V gene is TRBV5-1, the J gene TRBJ2-1; 10 nucleotides agree with TRBD2. V was clipped by 2 bases and J by 12 bases; unmatched bases: 8. CDR3 length equals 14 residues. CDR1 is SGHRS and CDR2 is YFSETQ in the germline V gene. The CDR3 region has the DNA TGCGCCAGCAGCTTAGGAGCGGGAGGGCCTAGGCAGTTCTTC. Translation gives CASSLGAGGPRQFF. Supplemented by reference TRBV5-1 and TRBJ2-1, the full variable domain reads KAGVTQTPRYLIKTRGQQVTLSCSPISGHRSVSWYQQTPGQGLQFLFEYFSETQRNKGNFPGRFSGRQFSNSRSEMNVSTLELGDSALYLCASSLGAGGPRQFFGPGTRLTVL.

This chain connects TRBV6-5 to TRBJ2-5; 9 nucleotides line up with TRBD2. The CDR3 is 15 amino acids. CDR1 is MNHEY, CDR2 SVGAGI, per germline. The V segment lost 8 bases and the J segment 5 bases; nucleotides outside the gene matches: 12. CDR3 coding DNA: TGTGCCAGCGGGGCCTCTAGCGGGATTAGCGAGACCCAGTACTTC. Its protein product is CASGASSGISETQYF.

The genes are TRBV10-2 and TRBJ1-2; D is unclear. V was shortened by 2 bases and J by 8 bases, with 9 bases between the two germline ends. Germline V gives CDR1 WSHSY, CDR2 SAAADI. The CDR3 runs to 12 residues. This CDR3 reads CASSERENGYTF. The CDR3, as DNA: TGCGCCAGCAGTGAGAGGGAGAACGGCTACACCTTC.

The chain is built from TRBV6-5 and TRBJ1-1, with 8 bases that match TRBD1. Germline-derived CDR1 and CDR2 are MNHEY and SVGAGI. The CDR3 runs 15 residues. After removal of 2 bases from V and 2 bases from J, the junction contained 4 bases not matched to a gene. CDR3 protein: CASSYRDRINTEAFF. DNA of the CDR3: TGTGCCAGCAGTTACAGGGACAGGATTAACACTGAAGCTTTCTTT.

J is TRBJ2-5 and V is TRBV28; TRBD1 aligns across 7 bases. V lost 5 bases to trimming and J lost 2 bases; unmatched junction nucleotides: 8. The CDR3 loop spans 15 amino acids. Germline CDR1 and CDR2: MDHEN and SYDVKM. The CDR3 loop reads CASSLQTGVQETQYF. The CDR3 bases are TGTGCCAGCAGTCTACAAACAGGGGTTCAAGAGACCCAGTACTTC.